Each of the 24 T cell receptor beta chains below was sequenced from the same sample in a study of response to subunit inactivated influenza vaccine. TCRdb recomputed calls from the RT-PCR reads with MiXCR, one row per CDR3 protein. The repertoire holds around 710,000 distinct CDR3 sequences, with around 13% as singletons. The source was PBMCs from blood, collected 14 to 15 days before vaccination. The receptors were sampled from a man aged 50-59 years who received an inactivated influenza vaccine.

This clonotype came up a few times. This chain uses TRBV24-1 with TRBJ2-7; 14 nucleotides agree with TRBD2. The CDR3 runs to 17 residues. With 4 bases clipped from V and 0 bases from J, the junction kept 4 bases outside the gene matches. CDR1 is KGHDR, CDR2 SFDVKD, per germline. The CDR3 protein is CATSESGTSGSSYEQYF. DNA for the CDR3: TGTGCCACCAGTGAGTCCGGGACTAGCGGGAGCTCCTACGAGCAGTACTTC.

Details on this clonotype: Because the CDR3 is missing its conserved closing phenylalanine or tryptophan, this is likely a read error. The chain employs TRBV2 and TRBJ2-7, with D hard to call. The CDR3 spans 15 residues. Germline V gives CDR1 SNHLY, CDR2 FYNNEI. V lost 2 bases and J lost 0, with 11 bases in between. This CDR3 reads CASSEQARPSYEQYI. CDR3 sequence (DNA): TGTGCCAGCAGTGAACAGGCCCGACCCTCCTACGAGCAGTACATC.

This clonotype was counted a few times. CDR3 bases: TGCGCCAGCAGCCAGAGGGGAGGCAGGGGGCGCCTTGAGCAGTTCTTC. Protein product: CASSQRGGRGRLEQFF. This sequence joins TRBV4-1 and TRBJ2-1, with 8 bases matching TRBD1. The CDR3 consists of 16 residues. V lost 3 bases, J lost 9 bases, and 13 bases stayed unmatched. Looked up from germline, CDR1 is MGHRA and CDR2 is YSYEKL.

The CDR3 DNA reads TGCAGTGCTAGGAGACAGGGACTAGCGGGAATTGGGCAGTTCTTC. It yields the protein CSARRQGLAGIGQFF. This chain links TRBV20-1 with TRBJ2-1, with 13 bases matching TRBD2. The CDR3 loop spans 15 amino acids. Unmatched junction bases numbered 11, after V lost 3 bases and J lost 12 bases. CDR1 is DFQATT, CDR2 SNEGSKA, per germline (reference sequence).

In its sample, this clonotype was seen a few times. The chain links TRBV18 to TRBJ2-3; D is possibly TRBD2 (6 bases). The CDR3 runs 16 residues. Germline lookup yields CDR1 KGHSH and CDR2 LQKENI. V lost 0 bases, J lost 2 bases, and 12 bases lay in between. In DNA form, the CDR3 reads TGTGCCAGCTCACCACCAATGGGAGGCTCCACAGATACGCAGTATTTT. Protein product: CASSPPMGGSTDTQYF.

The chain uses TRBV27 and TRBJ2-7, with TRBD2 as a possible D gene (7 bases). V lost 6 bases and J lost 3, with 12 bases in between. The CDR3 totals 13 residues. Germline V gene data show CDR1 as MNHEY and CDR2 as SMNVEV (reference sequence). The CDR3 sequence: CASRGGGYYEQYF. CDR3 sequence (DNA): TGTGCCAGCAGAGGGGGGGGGTACTACGAGCAGTACTTC.

This chain connects TRBV6-5 to TRBJ2-5; 13 positions agree with TRBD2. The CDR3 is 15 residues long. Losses at the gene ends were 5 bases for V and 4 bases for J; bases not matched to a gene: 4. Germline V CDR1 and CDR2: MNHEY, SVGAGI. The CDR3, as DNA: TGTGCCAGCAGTAACGGACTAGCGGGAGTAGAGACCCAGTACTTC. Protein sequence: CASSNGLAGVETQYF.

This clonotype has a handful of counts. CDR3 sequence (DNA): TGCGCCAGCAGCCAAGAAGGGCTCGGGGGCGAGGAGACCCAGTACTTC. Translation: CASSQEGLGGEETQYF. The V and J genes are TRBV4-3 and TRBJ2-5; D may correspond to TRBD1 or TRBD2 (6 bases each). CDR3 length equals 16 residues. V lost 0 bases and J lost 5, with 16 bases in between. The germline V gene encodes CDR1 LGHNA and CDR2 YSLEER.

The CDR3 reads CASTITGISGPQHF. DNA of the CDR3: TGTGCCAGCACCATCACGGGGATCTCGGGGCCCCAGCATTTT. This chain uses TRBV6-2 or TRBV6-3 with TRBJ1-5; D gene unclear. The CDR3 is made up of 14 amino acids. V gave up 7 bases and J gave up 9 bases, with 19 bases separating them. The germline V gene encodes CDR1 MNHEY and CDR2 SVGEGT.

Only one count was recorded for this clonotype. The V and J genes are TRBV4-2 and TRBJ2-7; 9 bases are shared with TRBD2. J lost 4 bases, V lost 4 bases, and 11 bases had no gene match. Germline V gives CDR1 LGHNA, CDR2 YNFKEQ. This CDR3 contains 16 residues. The CDR3 here is CASSPESAGGGYEQYF. CDR3 DNA sequence: TGTGCCAGCAGCCCCGAGTCAGCGGGAGGTGGTTACGAGCAGTACTTC.

This clonotype was observed at least ten times. The chain is built from TRBV4-2 and TRBJ2-7; TRBD2 matches at 13 bases. Germline CDR1 and CDR2: LGHNA and YNFKEQ. Trimming took 0 bases from V and 7 from J; bases not matched to a gene: 0. The CDR3 consists of 14 residues. The CDR3 DNA is TGTGCCAGCAGCCAAGAGGGACTAGCGGGGGAGCAGTACTTC. It is translated as CASSQEGLAGEQYF.

Only a few counts were recorded for this clonotype. The rearrangement uses TRBV29-1 and TRBJ1-1; 12 bases are a match to TRBD1. Germline assignment: CDR1 SQVTM and CDR2 ANQGSEA. The CDR3 runs to 13 residues. Trimming cost V 7 bases and J 6 bases; bases outside gene matches: 6. The CDR3 DNA sequence: TGCAGCGGCATGGGACAGGGGGCCGCTGAAGCTTTCTTT. This gives the protein CSGMGQGAAEAFF. The full variable domain, completed using reference TRBV29-1 and TRBJ1-1, is SAVISQKPSRDICQRGTSLTIQCQVDSQVTMMFWYRQQPGQSLTLIATANQGSEATYESGFVIDKFPISRPNLTFSTLTVSNMSPEDSSIYLCSGMGQGAAEAFFGQGTRLTVV.

The rearrangement uses TRBV29-1 and TRBJ2-2; 9 bases map to TRBD2. The germline CDR1 and CDR2 sequences are SQVTM and ANQGSEA. The CDR3 consists of 15 residues. The J segment lost 7 bases and the V segment lost 2 bases, leaving 8 bases of the junction unmatched. CDR3 DNA: TGCAGCGTTGAAAGGCGGGGGGGGCCTCACGGGGAGCTGTTTTTT. This gives the protein CSVERRGGPHGELFF.

The sample holds many counts of this clonotype. The chain carries TRBV4-3 and TRBJ2-3; perhaps TRBD2 as D (6 bases). The V and J ends lost 0 bases and 9 bases respectively, with 13 bases between them. The CDR3 contains 14 residues. Germline V gives CDR1 LGHNA, CDR2 YSLEER. The CDR3 sequence is CASSQDRDSTTQYF. In nucleotides, the CDR3 is TGCGCCAGCAGCCAAGACCGGGACTCCACAACGCAGTATTTT.

This clonotype has a handful of counts. The chain has TRBV5-1 and TRBJ2-7; maybe TRBD1 (6 bases). This CDR3 is built from 16 residues. Trimming cost V 4 bases and J 2 bases, with 19 bases left between them. Looked up from germline, CDR1 is SGHRS and CDR2 is YFSETQ. The CDR3 loop is CASSPGPGTPTYEQYF. The CDR3 DNA reads as TGCGCCAGCAGCCCGGGACCGGGGACACCCACCTACGAGCAGTACTTC.

V gene TRBV6-1 combines with J gene TRBJ2-7, with D perhaps assigned TRBD1 or TRBD2 (6 bases each). The V gene's germline CDR1 is MNHNS and CDR2 SASEGT. Trimming pared 7 bases from V and 2 bases from J, leaving 15 bases between. CDR3 size: 14 residues. This CDR3 is CASTATGATYEQYF. The CDR3 nucleotides read TGTGCCAGCACCGCTACGGGGGCGACCTACGAGCAGTACTTC.

This clonotype was seen at least ten times. The chain carries TRBV5-1 and TRBJ2-1, with 7 bases lining up with TRBD2. The CDR3 is made up of 16 amino acids. The germline V gene encodes CDR1 SGHRS and CDR2 YFSETQ. V shed 0 bases and J 0 bases; nucleotides not matched to a gene: 3. CDR3 region: CASSLGGGGSYNEQFF. The CDR3 region has the DNA TGCGCCAGCAGCTTGGGGGGCGGGGGCTCCTACAATGAGCAGTTCTTC.

This chain joins TRBV7-2 and TRBJ2-3; D might be TRBD1 (5 bases). Germline assignment: CDR1 SGHTA and CDR2 FQGNSA. The CDR3 extends over 13 amino acids. V dropped 5 bases and J dropped 4 bases, with 10 bases sitting between them. CDR3 in amino acids: CASSGQTADTQYF. The CDR3 coding sequence is TGTGCCAGCAGCGGTCAGACAGCAGATACGCAGTATTTT.

The rearrangement links TRBV19 to TRBJ2-7; 7 nucleotides line up with TRBD2. CDR1 is LNHDA, CDR2 SQIVND, per germline (reference sequence). The CDR3 runs 16 residues. The junction had 11 bases not matched to a gene; V was cut back by 3 bases and J by 3 bases. In DNA, the CDR3 is TGTGCCAGTAGTATTTTTCCTGGAGCGGGGATCTACGAGCAGTACTTC. It translates to CASSIFPGAGIYEQYF.

This clonotype occurred a few times. V gene TRBV4-3 combines with J gene TRBJ2-4; a possible D gene is TRBD2 (6 bases). V was shortened by 3 bases and J by 0 bases, with 12 bases between the two germline ends. The CDR3 runs 16 residues. Looked up from germline, CDR1 is LGHNA and CDR2 is YSLEER. The CDR3 spells CASSHTSNLAKNIQYF. The CDR3 region has the DNA TGCGCCAGCAGCCATACTAGCAACCTAGCCAAAAACATTCAGTACTTC.

Notes on this clonotype: One junction end does not reproduce the germline sequence, and a read error may be involved. The chain employs TRBV30 and TRBJ1-5; D remains ambiguous. The germline gives CDR1 GTSNPN, CDR2 SVGIG (reference sequence). The CDR3 is 13 residues long. In DNA, the CDR3 is TGTGCCTGGAACCGCGGAAGCAATCTGCCCCAGCATTTT. This sequence encodes CAWNRGSNLPQHF.

This clonotype was observed at least ten times. CDR3 in DNA: TGTGCCAGCGGGCAGCTGAACACTGAAGCTTTCTTT. Translation: CASGQLNTEAFF. This sequence joins TRBV2 and TRBJ1-1; D is unresolved. The germline gives CDR1 SNHLY, CDR2 FYNNEI. The V gene lost 8 bases and the J gene lost 0 bases, with 7 bases spanning the gap. This CDR3 contains 12 residues. Supplemented by reference TRBV2 and TRBJ1-1, the full variable domain reads EPEVTQTPSHQVTQMGQEVILRCVPISNHLYFYWYRQILGQKVEFLVSFYNNEISEKSEIFDDQFSVERPDGSNFTLKIRSTKLEDSAMYFCASGQLNTEAFFGQGTRLTVV.

This clonotype has more than one count but fewer than ten. The genes are TRBV7-2 and TRBJ1-2; the D gene is possibly TRBD1 (6 bases). The V end was cut by 8 bases, the J end by 4 bases, with 20 bases between. Germline lookup yields CDR1 SGHTA and CDR2 FQGNSA. This CDR3 has 15 residues. As DNA, the CDR3 is TGTGCCAGCGATCAGATCTCGGGGGGCGGCTATGGCTACACCTTC. This encodes CASDQISGGGYGYTF.

V gene TRBV20-1 combines with J gene TRBJ2-7; D is perhaps TRBD1 (6 bases). CDR1 and CDR2 (germline): DFQATT, SNEGSKA (reference sequence). CDR3 length equals 11 residues. Between the trimmed V and J ends, which lost 6 bases and 11 bases, there was a span of 17 bases. CDR3 coding DNA: TGCAGTGCAAAAACAGGGAACAGGGAGTACTTC. The encoded protein is CSAKTGNREYF.